This T cell receptor (beta chain) was identified during a study of T cells after yellow fever vaccination. Generation of TCR cDNA used 5'RACE template switching (which added a universal primer site and UMIs). TCRdb called the 5' RACE reads again in MiXCR, with one record for every CDR3 protein. This table holds some 100,000 distinct CDR3 sequences, 7.2% found once. This clonotype has a count of ten or more. Its antigen remains unidentified. Whole-study findings and limits: High-abundance clonotypes from the bulk population could contaminate FACS-sorted repertoires. The booster saw the reappearance of most primary-vaccination clones (approximately 96% CD4, 88% CD8).

The TCR originated in a man between 18 and 29 years old who received the YFV17D yellow fever vaccine. The starting material was CD4+ T cells sorted from PBMCs, obtained more than 40 days after the first yellow fever vaccination.

The CDR3 nucleotides are TGTGCCACCCCCCCAGCGAACACCGGGGAGCTGTTTTTT. This gives the protein CATPPANTGELFF. The rearrangement uses TRBV24-1 and TRBJ2-2; D is unclear. With 9 bases removed from V and 0 bases from J, the gap between germline ends came to 7 bases. The germline V gene has CDR1 KGHDR and CDR2 SFDVKD. This CDR3 is built from 13 residues.